This TCR beta chain was obtained from a study of T cell responses to AZD1222 COVID-19 vaccine (dated by TCRdb to about 2021). About the full investigation: A total of 230 to 250 trial participants underwent TCR sequencing, of whom some 210 received two doses of AZD1222 and about 25 received two doses of the MenACWY control vaccine. Enrollment into the trials was organized by age into subgroups of 18-55, 56-69 and 70-plus years, and those subgroups contained approximately 150, 30 and 60 TCR-sequenced participants, respectively.

The intended sense of this specimen's time point label: about 28 days (+/-7) after the second vaccine dose. AZD1222 recipients given second doses at about 4 weeks or at about 12 weeks were pooled, since spike-specific TCR depth and breadth were not found to differ between the two schedules. The vaccinee samples were drawn from two UK trials, COV001 and COV002, one of which was a single-blind randomized controlled phase 2/3 trial testing AZD1222 (ChAdOx1 nCoV-19) in healthy adults. For TCRbeta chain sequencing, PBMC samples from trial participants were taken at day 0 and at day 28 after the second dose. V lost 5 bases and J lost 0 bases; the stretch between them is 15 bases long. According to the germline V gene, CDR1 reads SGHAT and CDR2 reads FQNNGV. From the cysteine up to the phenylalanine, the CDR3 has a length of 16 residues. The only DNA kept is the CDR3, 48 bases in frame from the first base.

The investigation overall reported the following: Because no samples from the day 14 peak response were available, repertoires could be characterized only after the peak T cell response. The whole spike protein was spanned by vaccine-associated CD4 TCRs, and dominant responses were seen in regions 160-218 and 743-854. After two AZD1222 doses, spike-specific TCR breadth and depth were significantly higher than at day 0 and than in MenACWY recipients. Participants were mostly white British and included more females than males, and it was suggested by the authors that clonal diversity may have been underestimated. Reportedly, close to half of the unique spike-specific TCRs recognized epitopes lying outside the regions that are mutated in the B.1.351 and B.1.1.7 variants. The 56-69-year group was small, and its depth increase did not reach significance, likely because of low power. Only five or six AZD1222 recipients were SARS-CoV-2 seropositive at baseline, limiting conclusions about previously exposed vaccinees.

Remarks on this clone: The target of this receptor is not known. Base-call qualities are not available, and no considerably larger clone is one nucleotide away.

The CDR3 regions of human TCRbeta chains were analyzed by immunosequencing. The published analysis was carried out like this. Repertoire TCRs were matched against a reference library of SARS-CoV-2-specific TCRs generated with the MIRA antigen-specificity platform. Breadth was defined as the fraction of unique TCRs that were SARS-CoV-2-associated, and depth was defined as the fraction of total T cells that were SARS-CoV-2-associated. Using the MIRA data, each spike-specific TCR was assigned both to the spike region to which the TCR was reactive and to a CD4 or CD8 class. Log10-transformed breadth and depth values were compared by one-way ANOVA with Sidak's multiple comparisons tests. Here the immuneACCESS table is served through TCRdb, limited to in-frame sequences with V and J called. Missing clones are a known gap in these copies; in checked studies unresolved V genes cover under half, and the rest lacks a known reason. V, J and clone size are those of that table, while D and trimming were read from the DNA. The sample yields over 60,000 clones; 80% were counted once. In total, the top ten clones hold about an eighth of the sample.

The clonotype comes from an adult who received the AZD1222 COVID-19 vaccine. Sample: peripheral blood, taken 28 days after the second AZD1222 dose. The rearrangement combines TRBV11-2 with TRBJ2-3; a confident D gene designation cannot be given. The nucleotide sequence reads as follows: TGTGCCAGCAGCCCCATTGAGGCCGCTAGCACAGATACGCAGTATTTT. Its translation is CASSPIEAASTDTQYF.